The subject of this entry is one TCR beta chain. Its antigen is currently unknown. Time point noted: blood 2 weeks post-SBRT. Specified treatment: 15 Gy SBRT to primary tumor, nephrectomy 4 weeks later. This renal cell carcinoma was of the clear cell type. The V gene end was trimmed by 6 bases and the J gene end by 8 bases; junction bases not matched to a gene: 8. Germline CDR1 and CDR2: ENHRY and SYGVKD. CDR3 length equals 14 residues. The repertoire was sequenced with immunoSEQ multiplex PCR; TCRdb's copy has only in-frame clones and lacks some. The sample includes about 120,000 clones, approximately 75% seen only once; the top ten take around 1.8%. This specimen comes from a study of radiation and T cells in renal cell carcinoma. As for the study in general: Nephrectomy followed 15 Gy stereotactic body radiation by 4 weeks. Study-level findings and limits: No pretreatment tumor biopsies were available for baseline clonotypes. In blood, top tumor clones expanded by 2 weeks, shrinking by 4.

The chain carries TRBV10-3 and TRBJ1-2; 11 bases line up with TRBD1. This specimen consisted of blood, obtained from a patient whose treatment included radiotherapy and nephrectomy. The sequence came from a woman aged 60-70 years with renal cell carcinoma. CDR3 sequence: CAIRGQGDLAGYTF. CDR3 nucleotides: TGTGCCATCAGGGGACAGGGGGATTTAGCGGGCTACACCTTC.